The present T cell receptor beta chain was sequenced within a study of blood T cells in healthy people across ages (dated by TCRdb to about 2015). Notes on the research overall: In model experiments, roughly one uniquely barcoded TCR beta cDNA molecule per two T cells was captured by template switching. To track age-related changes in TCR beta repertoire diversity, the study relied on deep sequencing normalized with unique cDNA molecular identifiers. The donors were divided into four age groups: young (average roughly 15 years), middle-aged (about 40), aged (under 70) and long-lived (about 84). To avoid experimental bias, donors of different ages were randomly spread across the sequencing lanes. Two additional independent replicas of 1 million unique cDNA reads from the same blood draw were analyzed for two donors (one aged 18 to 30 and one aged 80 or older).

The donors were roughly 38 Caucasian individuals from Russia, aged about 6 to 100 years, who were systemically healthy. Each donor gave about 9.7 milliliters of peripheral blood, drawn into EDTA-treated Vacutainer tubes. Ficoll-Paque density-gradient centrifugation was used to isolate PBMCs, with at least 6 million per sample. Total RNA, at least 6 micrograms per sample, was extracted from PBMCs with Trizol reagent. Naive CD45RAhigh/CD27high T cell percentages were measured by flow cytometry on a PBMC aliquot from every donor. The library was produced with 5' RACE. The instrument given in TCRdb is Illumina HiSeq 2500. A second PCR of roughly 7 to 11 cycles was performed with a sample-barcoded 5' primer and a J-beta primer mix. A template-switch 5' adaptor carrying 12 random nucleotides introduced a unique molecular identifier onto each TCR beta cDNA molecule. Each sample yielded at least 2.5 million CDR3-containing paired-end reads. All of the RNA was converted into first-strand cDNA using the Mint cDNA synthesis kit, with a TRBC-specific oligonucleotide serving as the primer. Following uracil-DNA glycosylase treatment, a first 18-cycle PCR with universal primers M1SS and BC2_uni_R was performed on all cDNA. As for the authors' bioinformatics: Normalization of each sample was performed by random selection of 1 million high-quality reads, each carrying a distinct molecular identifier. Reads sharing molecular identifiers were discarded rather than binned into consensus sequences. MiTCR, with a Q25 quality threshold and the strictest error-elimination algorithm, was used for CDR3 identification, clonotype clustering and error correction. A nonparametric unseen species model with Euler transformation was used to estimate a lower bound on total TCR beta diversity. The raw public data were reprocessed by TCRdb itself: fastp quality trimming at Q25, MiXCR clonotype calling, in-frame beta chains only. CDR3 protein sequences are deduplicated, and each keeps its most common genes and DNA. What appears here as the V and J calls and clone size reflects TCRdb's work, not the paper's. A total of 500,000 to 700,000 distinct CDR3 sequences appear in this sample, roughly 30% of them only once. The top ten hold approximately 15% of the sample.

Including cysteine and phenylalanine, the CDR3 has 20 amino acids. Solely the CDR3 DNA is kept, with 60 bases framed from the first base. After removal of 1 base from V and 17 bases from J, the junction retains 28 bases not matched to a gene. CDR1 and CDR2 were assigned from the germline V gene (reference sequence) as DFQATT and SNEGSKA. Notes on this clonotype: Its cognate antigen has yet to be identified. Base qualities were left out, and no much larger clone turns up one base away.

General findings and caveats noted by the study authors: Observed TCR beta diversity per million T cells fell roughly linearly with age, and a significant reduction was already apparent by age around 40. Donor CMV infection status was unknown, potentially confounding age-related changes in expanded clonotypes. Compared with the aged group, more naive CD4+ T cells, fewer expanded clones and increased TCR diversity were shown by the long-lived group, suggesting age selection. Estimates of total diversity based on one million sequenced T cells were regarded as lower bounds and as underestimates. A strong correlation was found between observed TCR beta diversity and the percentage of naive T cells measured by flow cytometry. Conclusive comparison of naive and antigen-experienced compartments was prevented by the profiling of bulk unsorted PBMCs.

The sequence came from a woman older than 75 in good health. Recombination joined TRBV20-1 with TRBJ1-6, and 11 junction bases match TRBD1. Material: blood. This receptor carries the CDR3 CSARARDRDGGQGVTSSVHF. The DNA reads as follows: TGCAGTGCTAGAGCAAGGGACCGGGACGGGGGACAGGGGGTCACCTCGTCCGTCCACTTT.